What follows are 22 T cell receptor beta chains derived from one specimen sequenced in a study of blood T cell repertoires in COVID-19. Sequenced by immunoSEQ multiplex PCR; TCRdb stores in-frame clones only, minus some. Of 110,000 or so clones in the sample, over 75% were seen once. Specimen: peripheral blood. The receptor source for this set is a man between 65 and 85 years old with active or convalescent COVID-19.

The sample holds a few counts of this clone. The V and J genes are TRBV27 and TRBJ2-1; TRBD2 agrees at 14 bases. CDR3 length: 19 amino acids. After removal of 0 bases from V and 7 bases from J, the junction contained 11 bases not matched to a gene. CDR1 and CDR2 from the germline V gene are MNHEY and SMNVEV (reference sequence). CDR3 sequence reads: CASSLSGLAGERLRNEQFF. CDR3 sequence (DNA): TGTGCCAGCAGTTTATCGGGACTAGCGGGAGAAAGGTTGAGGAATGAGCAGTTCTTC.

This clone has a single count. J is TRBJ2-5 and V is TRBV28; tentatively, D is TRBD1 (6 bases). The CDR3 contains 14 residues. The germline V gene encodes CDR1 MDHEN and CDR2 SYDVKM. Trimming cost V 8 bases and J 0 bases, with 13 bases left between them. CDR3 sequence reads: CASGRGIYQETQYF. Written as DNA, the CDR3 is TGTGCCAGCGGTAGGGGGATATACCAAGAGACCCAGTACTTC. Full variable domain (remainder filled in from reference TRBV28 and TRBJ2-5): DVKVTQSSRYLVKRTGEKVFLECVQDMDHENMFWYRQDPGLGLRLIYFSYDVKMKEKGDIPEGYSVSREKKERFSLILESASTNQTSMYLCASGRGIYQETQYFGPGTRLLVL.

The rearrangement joins TRBV7-9 to TRBJ2-7; the match to TRBD1 covers 7 bases. This CDR3 is 14 amino acids long. V lost 2 bases, J lost 2 bases, and 3 bases stayed unmatched. CDR1 is SEHNR and CDR2 is FQNEAQ in the germline V gene (reference sequence). In DNA form, the CDR3 reads TGTGCCAGCAGCTTAACGCAGGGGGCCTACGAGCAGTACTTC. This sequence encodes CASSLTQGAYEQYF.

V gene TRBV28 combines with J gene TRBJ2-7; D unresolved. Trimming removed 8 bases from V and 0 bases from J, with 8 bases in between. The CDR3 consists of 12 residues. From germline, CDR1 is MDHEN and CDR2 SYDVKM. The CDR3 loop is CASLGLSYEQYF. The CDR3 nucleotides are TGTGCCAGCCTTGGGCTCTCCTACGAGCAGTACTTC.

This chain connects TRBV11-2 to TRBJ2-1, with a tentative D call TRBD1 (5 bases). Deletions cut 5 bases from V and 2 bases from J, with 13 bases between. The CDR3 is 15 amino acids. Germline V CDR1 and CDR2: SGHAT, FQNNGV. The CDR3 region has the DNA TGTGCCAGCAGCCCCGGTGGGGCGCCCTACAATGAGCAGTTCTTC. Amino acid sequence: CASSPGGAPYNEQFF.

Comments on this clone: Other DNA variants within this sample encode the same CDR3. The rearrangement uses TRBV5-1 and TRBJ2-1; D is possibly TRBD2 (5 bases). CDR3 size: 14 residues. CDR1 and CDR2 from the germline V gene are SGHRS and YFSETQ. Trimming pared 2 bases from V and 0 bases from J, leaving 6 bases between. In DNA form, the CDR3 reads TGCGCCAGCAGCTTAAGCGGCTCCTACAATGAGCAGTTCTTC. Amino acids: CASSLSGSYNEQFF.

CDR3 amino acids: CASSSQDTYEQYF. CDR3 nucleotide sequence: TGTGCCAGCAGTTCACAGGACACGTACGAGCAGTACTTC. The rearrangement uses TRBV27 and TRBJ2-7; D is perhaps TRBD1 (5 bases). The length of the CDR3 is 13 residues. Deletions cut 4 bases from V and 4 bases from J, with 11 bases between. The germline V gene encodes CDR1 MNHEY and CDR2 SMNVEV (reference sequence).

V is TRBV18 and J is TRBJ2-1; 15 bases agree with TRBD2. J gave up 7 bases and V 5 bases, and 9 bases lay outside the gene matches. The germline V gene has CDR1 KGHSH and CDR2 LQKENI. There are 17 residues in the CDR3. The CDR3 here is CASSAGLAGGAGNEQFF. CDR3 in DNA: TGTGCCAGCTCAGCCGGACTAGCGGGAGGGGCCGGGAATGAGCAGTTCTTC.

This sequence joins TRBV21-1 and TRBJ2-5; the table's D call TRBD1 went unverified against the DNA. TRBV21-1 is described as a pseudogene. The CDR3 has 12 amino acids. In DNA form, the CDR3 reads TGTGCCAGCAGCAAAGGGGCGGAGACCCAGTACTTC. This codes for CASSKGAETQYF.

The V and J genes are TRBV5-6 and TRBJ2-6, with D possibly TRBD2 on 5 matching bases. The ends were cut back, 0 bases at V and 3 bases at J, with 16 bases in the middle. This CDR3 region has 18 residues. Germline V gene lookup returns CDR1 SGHDT and CDR2 YYEEEE. The DNA of the CDR3 is TGTGCCAGCAGCTTGGTTAGGGCCGGGGTGAGTGGGGCCAACGTCCTGACTTTC. This sequence encodes CASSLVRAGVSGANVLTF.

The CDR3 nucleotides are TGTGCCAGCAGCCAAGAGGGGCGACAGCAACGGCAGTACTTC. It encodes CASSQEGRQQRQYF. The chain is built from TRBV3-1 (or the pseudogene TRBV3-2) and TRBJ2-7, with TRBD1 as a possible D gene (5 bases). The germline gives CDR1 LGHDT, CDR2 YNNKEL (reference sequence). The CDR3 has 14 residues. The V and J ends lost 0 bases and 9 bases respectively, with 15 bases between them.

The V gene is TRBV27, the J gene TRBJ1-1, with TRBD1 identical over 10 bases. The junction had 9 bases not matched to a gene; V was cut back by 8 bases and J by 3 bases. Germline-derived CDR1 and CDR2 are MNHEY and SMNVEV (reference sequence). CDR3 length equals 15 residues. Here the CDR3 DNA reads TGTGCCAGCCGCTTAACGGACAGGGGGTACACTGAAGCTTTCTTT. Amino acid sequence: CASRLTDRGYTEAFF.

This rearrangement joins TRBV5-8 to TRBJ2-1; TRBD1 agrees at 11 bases. The CDR3 consists of 16 residues. V shed 4 bases, J shed 6 bases, and the junction held 9 bases outside the gene matches. The germline V gene encodes CDR1 SGHTS and CDR2 YDEGEE. CDR3 nucleotide sequence: TGTGCCAGCAGCCCCGGGACAGGGGGGTTTGTCAATGAGCAGTTCTTC. Translated: CASSPGTGGFVNEQFF.

Notes on this clone: At one end the junction does not follow the germline gene, possibly because of a read error. The V and J genes are TRBV30 and TRBJ2-3; possible D gene TRBD2, 6 bases. This CDR3 has 14 amino acids. Looked up from germline, CDR1 is GTSNPN and CDR2 is SVGIG (reference sequence). This chain's CDR3 is CARRTAGSTDTQYF. The DNA for the CDR3 is TGTGCCCGGAGAACAGCGGGTAGCACAGATACGCAGTATTTT.

The J gene is TRBJ1-3, the V gene TRBV7-6; TRBD1 matches 11 bases. Germline V gives CDR1 SGHVS, CDR2 FNYEAQ. This CDR3 region has 15 residues. The trim removed 3 bases at V and 6 bases at J, leaving 4 bases unmatched. This CDR3 is CASSFLGQGENTIYF. CDR3 nucleotides: TGTGCCAGCAGCTTTTTGGGACAGGGGGAAAACACCATATATTTT. The entire variable domain, with the rest obtained from reference TRBV7-6 and TRBJ1-3, is as follows: GAGVSQSPRYKVTKRGQDVALRCDPISGHVSLYWYRQALGQGPEFLTYFNYEAQQDKSGLPNDRFSAERPEGSISTLTIQRTEQRDSAMYRCASSFLGQGENTIYFGEGSWLTVV.

The V gene is TRBV6-6, the J gene TRBJ1-4, with TRBD1 as a possible D gene (6 bases). This CDR3 comprises 15 residues. V was pared by 6 bases and J by 8 bases, with 19 bases between. Germline CDR1 MNHNY, CDR2 SVGAGI (reference sequence). CDR3 bases: TGTGCCAGCAGAGAAATCGACAGGAGTGGAGAAAAACTGTTTTTT. Protein: CASREIDRSGEKLFF.

The chain joins TRBV6-5 to TRBJ2-3; D remains ambiguous. Germline CDR1 is MNHEY and CDR2 is SVGAGI. The CDR3 sequence is 12 residues long. Trimming took off 7 bases at V and 4 bases at J, with 9 bases between the two ends. CDR3 sequence reads: CASTLFADTQYF. The CDR3 nucleotides read TGTGCCAGCACCCTATTCGCAGATACGCAGTATTTT.

J is TRBJ2-5 and V is TRBV5-1, with 11 bases identical to TRBD1. Germline CDR1 and CDR2: SGHRS and YFSETQ. V shed 0 bases, J shed 4 bases, and the junction held 5 bases outside the gene matches. The CDR3 is 16 residues long. The CDR3 loop is CASSLGTGGARETQYF. CDR3 coding DNA: TGCGCCAGCAGCTTGGGGACAGGGGGCGCACGAGAGACCCAGTACTTC.

This clone was seen a few times. The gene calls are TRBV30 and TRBJ2-6; 11 bases match TRBD1. Per germline, CDR1 GTSNPN and CDR2 SVGIG (reference sequence). V was pared by 3 bases and J by 0 bases, with 10 bases of the junction left unmatched. The CDR3 covers 19 residues. In nucleotides, the CDR3 is TGTGCCTGGAGCCCGGACAGGGGGCGTCCTCCCTCTGGGGCCAACGTCCTGACTTTC. Protein sequence: CAWSPDRGRPPSGANVLTF.

This clone was counted a single time. The rearrangement links TRBV27 to TRBJ1-1; D is ambiguous. This CDR3 has 13 amino acids. The germline CDR1 and CDR2 sequences are MNHEY and SMNVEV (reference sequence). The V end lost 2 bases, the J end lost 0 bases, and 4 bases lay between the germline ends. The CDR3 nucleotides read TGTGCCAGCAGTTTAACAGTGAACACTGAAGCTTTCTTT. It is translated as CASSLTVNTEAFF.

The chain is built from TRBV2 and TRBJ2-7, with D tentatively TRBD2 (6 bases). This CDR3 has 14 residues. Trimming removed 3 bases from V and 1 base from J, with 10 bases in between. Germline V CDR1 and CDR2: SNHLY, FYNNEI. In DNA, the CDR3 is TGTGCCAGCAGTGATGGCGGGACGTCCTACGAGCAGTACTTC. Translating it yields CASSDGGTSYEQYF.

Regarding this clone: Within the sample, other DNA sequences also encode this same CDR3. This chain links TRBV5-6 with TRBJ2-5; the D is unclear. This CDR3 spans 11 amino acids. V was trimmed by 4 bases and J by 2 bases, leaving 3 bases between them. Per germline, CDR1 SGHDT and CDR2 YYEEEE. This chain's CDR3 is CASSRQETQYF. The CDR3 DNA sequence: TGTGCCAGCAGCCGGCAAGAGACCCAGTACTTC. Full variable domain (remainder filled in from reference TRBV5-6 and TRBJ2-5): DAGVTQSPTHLIKTRGQQVTLRCSPKSGHDTVSWYQQALGQGPQFIFQYYEEEERQRGNFPDRFSGHQFPNYSSELNVNALLLGDSALYLCASSRQETQYFGPGTRLLVL.